This T cell receptor beta chain comes out of a study of cytomegalovirus exposure and HLA in healthy donors (dated by TCRdb to 2016 to 2017). About the study as a whole: According to a later analysis, one platform produced both the approximately 110 validation repertoires and the 670 or so repertoires of the first cohort. The study aimed to test whether cataloging public T cell receptors could reveal signatures of past pathogen exposure. In addition to the first cohort of 666 subjects, a separate validation cohort of about 120 different subjects was used. High-throughput TCR immunosequencing, statistical association of individual TCRs with disease status, and machine learning were combined to predict cytomegalovirus infection status. The full study reports these points: The study listed around 160 TCR beta chains as associated with cytomegalovirus. All 120 repertoires were used to score co-occurrence in the validation cohort in a later analysis, because that analysis had no HLA typing for the cohort. In vitro tests confirmed that a few of the cytomegalovirus-associated TCR beta chains recognize cytomegalovirus antigens. While some public TCRs were present in many individuals, most TCR sequences turned up only very rarely across donors. In a later analysis, TCRs clustered in the first cohort were found to also tend to co-occur in the roughly 120 validation repertoires, with 90% to 95% of cluster scores above 0. Cytomegalovirus status was reported to be diagnosed by the classifier with high specificity and sensitivity in both the original and validation cohorts. The authors suggested that the approach could potentially be generalized to other disease states and immunological phenotypes.

Separate from the approximately 700-subject first cohort, the validation cohort of more than 90 subjects was the group to which the donors belonged. The V end gives up 3 bases and the J end 3 bases, leaving 6 bases in the junction not matched to a gene. CDR1 and CDR2 (SGHVS, FQNEAQ) derive from the germline V gene. The CDR3 runs 15 amino acids, cysteine and phenylalanine included. Only the CDR3 region is kept as DNA, spanning 45 bases read in frame from base 1. Libraries were constructed by the immunoSEQ multiplex PCR assay. The authors' pipeline ran thus. A statistical classification framework was developed to diagnose cytomegalovirus status using the catalog of TCR beta chain sequences. TCRdb retrieved this table from immuneACCESS and kept in-frame rearrangements only. Not all clones are present; in checked studies, unresolved V genes account for under half, and no reason is known for the remainder. That table supplies the V and J calls and clone size; D and trimming were determined from the DNA. Within this sample are about 200,000 clones, with roughly 88% of them counted one time only. About 3% of the sample belongs to the ten largest clones.

On this clone: Its antigen remains unidentified. Base-call qualities are not available, and no considerably larger clone is one nucleotide away.

The clonotype was recovered from a woman in her late teens or twenties in good health and CMV-seronegative. The sample was PBMCs. The chain is encoded by TRBV7-8 joined to TRBJ2-5; 8 bases in the junction line up with TRBD1. For the CDR3, the sequence is CASSFRRTGKETQYF. Read as DNA, the sequence is TGTGCCAGCAGCTTCCGCCGGACAGGGAAAGAGACCCAGTACTTC.